Each of the 20 T cell receptor beta chains below was sequenced from the same sample in a study of blood T cell repertoires in COVID-19 (TCRdb year 2020). The library was built by means of the immunoSEQ multiplex PCR assay. The immuneACCESS repertoire file appears here via TCRdb, limited to in-frame rearrangements. These files lack a portion of the clones; in checked studies, under half of the deficit traces to unresolved V genes, and the cause of the others is not known. The sample table records about 300,000 clones; 85% to 90% of these occur just once. The ten largest clones add up to about 6% of the sample. Material for sequencing was peripheral blood. All receptors derive from a woman in her 50s with COVID-19, enrolled during active disease.

Written as DNA, the CDR3 is TGTGCCAGCAGTTACGGCCCAGGGTCCCGTGGCTACACCTTC. Amino acid sequence: CASSYGPGSRGYTF. The chain has TRBV6-6 and TRBJ1-2, with TRBD1 as a possible D gene (5 bases). Trimming pared 2 bases from V and 7 bases from J, leaving 14 bases between. CDR1 and CDR2 (germline): MNHNY, SVGAGI (reference sequence). The CDR3 is 14 residues long.

The chain recombines TRBV7-2 with TRBJ2-7; possible D gene TRBD2, 6 bases. This CDR3 spans 15 amino acids. Deletions cut 5 bases from V and 3 bases from J, with 17 bases between. Per the germline V gene, CDR1 is SGHTA and CDR2 is FQGNSA. The CDR3 spells CASSLTHGGFYEQYF. The CDR3 coding sequence is TGTGCCAGCAGCCTCACCCACGGAGGGTTCTACGAGCAGTACTTC.

Only one count was recorded for this clone. The genes are TRBV30 and TRBJ2-7, with D tentatively TRBD1 (6 bases). V was trimmed by 0 bases and J by 5 bases, leaving 14 bases between them. The CDR3 sequence is 14 residues long. Germline lookup yields CDR1 GTSNPN and CDR2 SVGIG (reference sequence). The DNA for the CDR3 is TGTGCCTGGAGTGTAGGTCAGGGGAGTAACGAGCAGTACTTC. Amino acid sequence: CAWSVGQGSNEQYF.

The chain links TRBV5-1 to TRBJ2-1; 11 bases match TRBD2. V dropped 4 bases and J dropped 5; count of bases not matched to a gene: 5. CDR3 length: 15 residues. Germline-derived CDR1 and CDR2 are SGHRS and YFSETQ. The chain's CDR3 is CASSVLAGVDNEQFF. CDR3 coding DNA: TGCGCCAGCAGCGTACTAGCGGGAGTTGACAATGAGCAGTTCTTC.

V and J are TRBV11-3 and TRBJ2-7, with unresolved D. Between the trimmed V and J ends, which lost 5 bases and 6 bases, there was a span of 11 bases. The CDR3 contains 12 residues. The germline CDR1 and CDR2 sequences are SGHNT and YENEEA. CDR3 in amino acids: CASSRLPSEQYF. CDR3 in DNA: TGTGCCAGCAGCCGTCTACCCTCCGAGCAGTACTTC.

V is TRBV7-8 and J is TRBJ2-7; unclear D gene. V was trimmed by 4 bases and J by 2 bases, leaving 6 bases between them. There are 12 residues in the CDR3. The germline CDR1 and CDR2 sequences are SGHVS and FQNEAQ. CDR3 coding DNA: TGTGCCAGCAGCTCACCAGCCTACGAGCAGTACTTC. Translation: CASSSPAYEQYF.

This clone appeared once. The gene calls are TRBV7-2 and TRBJ1-3; no clear D. V lost 6 bases to trimming and J lost 0 bases, with 9 bases between them. The V gene's germline CDR1 is SGHTA and CDR2 FQGNSA. This CDR3 has 14 residues. The CDR3 nucleotides are TGTGCCAGCAGACCAACAGTCTCTGGAAACACCATATATTTT. Residues: CASRPTVSGNTIYF.

This chain uses TRBV6-4 with TRBJ2-1; 8 bases align to TRBD2. Germline CDR1 MRHNA, CDR2 SNTAGT. The CDR3 runs to 14 residues. J was trimmed by 6 bases and V by 6 bases; bases with no gene match: 7. The CDR3 is CASSAAGGVNEQFF. CDR3 DNA sequence: TGTGCCAGCAGCGCTGCGGGAGGTGTCAATGAGCAGTTCTTC.

This clone showed up just a few times. The chain is built from TRBV6-6 and TRBJ2-2, with TRBD2 matching over 7 bases. This CDR3 region has 17 residues. J lost 5 bases, V lost 5 bases, and 14 bases had no gene match. CDR1 MNHNY and CDR2 SVGAGI come from the germline V gene (reference sequence). Here the CDR3 reads CASSPAGVSGGTGELFF. Here the CDR3 DNA reads TGTGCCAGCAGTCCGGCGGGGGTTAGCGGAGGAACCGGGGAGCTGTTTTTT.

The gene calls are TRBV18 and TRBJ1-1, with TRBD1 as a possible D gene (6 bases). Trimming shortened V by 2 bases and J by 5 bases, and 9 bases separated the two germline ends. The CDR3 runs to 13 residues. CDR1 and CDR2 (germline): KGHSH, LQKENI. In DNA form, the CDR3 reads TGTGCCAGCTCACCAGGGGGCACGACTGAAGCTTTCTTT. This sequence encodes CASSPGGTTEAFF.

The rearrangement links TRBV15 to TRBJ2-7; D is possibly TRBD1 (7 bases). V gave up 1 base and J gave up 4 bases, with 11 bases separating them. The CDR3 runs 14 residues. Germline lookup yields CDR1 LNHNV and CDR2 YYDKDF (reference sequence). The CDR3 region has the DNA TGTGCCACCAGCAGAGGGGCAGGGGGGTACGAGCAGTACTTC. This encodes CATSRGAGGYEQYF.

The chain recombines TRBV9 with TRBJ2-1; D is perhaps TRBD2 (7 bases). This CDR3 spans 15 amino acids. Germline V gene lookup returns CDR1 SGDLS and CDR2 YYNGEE. V lost 3 bases and J lost 2, with 12 bases in between. CDR3 bases: TGTGCCAGCAGCGCGGGGGGCGGTACCTACAATGAGCAGTTCTTC. Encoded protein: CASSAGGGTYNEQFF.

The chain combines TRBV9 with TRBJ2-7; 10 positions match TRBD2. This CDR3 is 15 amino acids long. The germline V gene has CDR1 SGDLS and CDR2 YYNGEE. The junction had 6 bases not matched to a gene; V was cut back by 3 bases and J by 3 bases. CDR3 sequence (DNA): TGTGCCAGCAGCGCATGGAGCGGGAGGGGCTACGAGCAGTACTTC. Protein: CASSAWSGRGYEQYF.

The chain is built from TRBV19 and TRBJ2-2; 8 bases map to TRBD1. The ends lost 8 bases at V and 5 bases at J; junction bases unmatched: 13. Per the germline V gene, CDR1 is LNHDA and CDR2 is SQIVND (reference sequence). The CDR3 sequence is 16 residues long. The CDR3 loop is CASVSPRGRGTGELFF. The CDR3 coding sequence is TGTGCCAGTGTCTCCCCCAGGGGGCGAGGTACCGGGGAGCTGTTTTTT.

The count of this clone is one. J is TRBJ2-7 and V is TRBV24-1, with a possible D match to TRBD1 (5 bases). Trimming cost V 6 bases and J 7 bases, with 18 bases left between them. CDR1 is KGHDR, CDR2 SFDVKD, per germline. CDR3 length: 14 residues. The CDR3: CATSSVSRAAEQYF. As DNA, the CDR3 is TGTGCCACCAGTTCGGTTAGCAGGGCTGCAGAGCAGTACTTC.

The V and J genes are TRBV4-1 and TRBJ2-5; the D is unclear. The CDR3 consists of 14 residues. CDR1 is MGHRA, CDR2 YSYEKL, per germline. With 0 bases removed from V and 7 bases from J, the gap between germline ends came to 12 bases. The CDR3 reads CASSQDRLARTQYF. CDR3 coding DNA: TGCGCCAGCAGCCAAGATCGATTGGCCCGGACCCAGTACTTC.

The V and J genes are TRBV25-1 and TRBJ1-3; D possibly corresponds to TRBD1 (6 bases). The ends were cut back, 6 bases at V and 3 bases at J, with 15 bases in the middle. The CDR3 runs 15 residues. The germline gives CDR1 MGHDK, CDR2 SYGVNS. CDR3 protein: CASSHQGRYGNTIYF. The CDR3 nucleotides are TGTGCCAGCAGCCACCAGGGGCGTTATGGAAACACCATATATTTT.

The chain combines TRBV7-2 with TRBJ2-3; D unclear. V was clipped by 3 bases and J by 4 bases, with 2 bases between them. This CDR3 is built from 11 residues. CDR1 and CDR2 from the germline V gene are SGHTA and FQGNSA. CDR3 in amino acids: CASSFADTQYF. The CDR3 DNA sequence: TGTGCCAGCAGCTTCGCAGATACGCAGTATTTT.

The chain combines TRBV9 with TRBJ2-7, with 8 nucleotides matching TRBD2. From germline, CDR1 is SGDLS and CDR2 YYNGEE. The CDR3 is 15 amino acids. The trim removed 4 bases at V and 3 bases at J, leaving 9 bases unmatched. The CDR3 region has the DNA TGTGCCAGCAGCCCACATAGCGGGACTATCTACGAGCAGTACTTC. Amino acid sequence: CASSPHSGTIYEQYF.

This clone has a handful of counts. The rearrangement uses TRBV19 and TRBJ1-4; the D gene is possibly TRBD1 (5 bases). Germline-derived CDR1 and CDR2 are LNHDA and SQIVND (reference sequence). Deletions cut 9 bases from V and 0 bases from J, with 17 bases between. The CDR3 has 16 residues. This CDR3 reads CASGRQRLATNEKLFF. CDR3 DNA sequence: TGTGCCAGCGGAAGACAGAGACTTGCAACTAATGAAAAACTGTTTTTT.